This T cell receptor beta chain was recovered during a study of shared clonotypes between healthy human individuals. Study background: Each donor contributed plates that comprised three CD4 naive, three CD4 memory, two CD8 naive and one CD8 memory.

Recent acute infections and vaccinations were absent in the healthy HIV-negative adult donors. Broader study findings: Clonotype sharing across a few donors was observed for 4% to 5.5% of naive CD4 clonotypes.

J lost 4 bases, V lost 2 bases, and 10 bases had no gene match. Germline-derived CDR1 and CDR2 are SGHRS and YFSETQ. This CDR3 contains 16 residues. Sequencing was performed with immunoSEQ multiplex PCR; in TCRdb, only in-frame clones are kept and a portion is missing. The repertoire includes about 710,000 clones, around 70% of them detected once, and under 2% sits in the top ten. This clone has just a few counts. Its matching antigen is unknown. The V gene is TRBV5-1, the J gene TRBJ2-7, with 9 positions matching TRBD1. This receptor was obtained from a woman in her twenties or thirties in good health. Sequencing input: memory CD4+ T cells sorted from blood. Subset of the sample: CD45RA-negative fraction. The DNA of the CDR3 is TGCGCCAGCAGCTTTACCTCGGGACAGGGCCAATACGAGCAGTACTTC. This translates into CASSFTSGQGQYEQYF.